What follows are 8 T cell receptor beta chains derived from one specimen sequenced in a study of T cell changes during pregnancy in multiple sclerosis. Generated by immunoSEQ multiplex PCR, the TCRdb table keeps only in-frame clones and is missing some. The data show 77,000 or so clones, around 95% seen once. The sample consisted of peripheral blood, taken in the second trimester of pregnancy. The receptors stem from a female donor in good health, enrolled as a control in a pregnancy study.

The chain has TRBV27 and TRBJ1-6; 7 bases agree with TRBD1. The germline gives CDR1 MNHEY, CDR2 SMNVEV (reference sequence). The CDR3 spans 16 residues. Trimming took 5 bases from V and 0 from J; bases not matched to a gene: 4. CDR3 DNA sequence: TGTGCCAGCAGTATGACAGGGAGCTCCTATAATTCACCCCTCCACTTT. Translating it yields CASSMTGSSYNSPLHF.

V gene TRBV7-2 combines with J gene TRBJ2-3; 8 bases are a match to TRBD1. This CDR3 is 16 amino acids long. Germline V gene data show CDR1 as SGHTA and CDR2 as FQGNSA. V gave up 5 bases and J gave up 3 bases; unmatched junction bases: 10. The DNA of the CDR3 is TGTGCCAGCAGCCGCCGGACAGGGATTCGGACAGATACGCAGTATTTT. It translates to CASSRRTGIRTDTQYF.

The chain joins TRBV18 to TRBJ1-4; D gene uncertain. Trimming shortened V by 4 bases and J by 7 bases, and 13 bases separated the two germline ends. This CDR3 spans 14 amino acids. Germline V lookup: CDR1 KGHSH, CDR2 LQKENI. CDR3 region: CASSRSRGIEKLFF. The CDR3 DNA is TGTGCCAGCTCACGTTCCAGAGGGATTGAAAAACTGTTTTTT.

The chain couples TRBV6-6 to TRBJ1-2, with D possibly matching TRBD1 (6 bases). This CDR3 has 13 amino acids. Trimming left V 5 bases short and J 2 bases short, with 9 bases between. Germline CDR1 reads MNHNY; CDR2 reads SVGAGI (reference sequence). CDR3 in amino acids: CASSQTGNYGYTF. CDR3 in DNA: TGTGCCAGCAGTCAAACAGGGAACTATGGCTACACCTTC.

The genes are TRBV7-7 and TRBJ2-3; D might be TRBD2 (5 bases). Germline values: CDR1 SSHAT, CDR2 FNYEAQ (reference sequence). Trimming left V 5 bases short and J 0 bases short, with 15 bases between. The CDR3 spans 16 residues. CDR3 amino acids: CASSLSAGLSTDTQYF. In DNA form, the CDR3 reads TGTGCCAGCAGCCTTAGCGCCGGCCTTAGCACAGATACGCAGTATTTT. Looking up the rest from reference TRBV7-7 and TRBJ2-3 gives the full variable domain: GAGVSQSPRYKVTKRGQDVTLRCDPISSHATLYWYQQALGQGPEFLTYFNYEAQPDKSGLPSDRFSAERPEGSISTLTIQRTEQRDSAMYRCASSLSAGLSTDTQYFGPGTRLTVL.

This clone was recorded once. The chain couples TRBV18 to TRBJ2-1; TRBD2 aligns across 9 bases. Germline V gene lookup returns CDR1 KGHSH and CDR2 LQKENI. J gave up 9 bases and V 1 base, and 13 bases lay outside the gene matches. CDR3 length: 17 residues. Here the CDR3 reads CASSPRSAAGGYGEQFF. The CDR3 DNA reads TGTGCCAGCTCACCACGGAGTGCGGCGGGGGGGTACGGTGAGCAGTTCTTC. The full variable domain, completed using reference TRBV18 and TRBJ2-1, is NAGVMQNPRHLVRRRGQEARLRCSPMKGHSHVYWYRQLPEEGLKFMVYLQKENIIDESGMPKERFSAEFPKEGPSILRIQQVVRGDSAAYFCASSPRSAAGGYGEQFFGPGTRLTVL.

In this sample, this clone turned up once. The gene calls are TRBV19 and TRBJ1-1, with D perhaps matching TRBD1 (5 bases). Trimming removed 10 bases from V and 4 bases from J, with 16 bases in between. This CDR3 has 13 residues. The V gene's germline CDR1 is LNHDA and CDR2 SQIVND (reference sequence). CDR3 bases: TGTGCCACCGCTCGGGGGGGTGCCACTGAAGCTTTCTTT. It yields the protein CATARGGATEAFF.

The rearrangement links TRBV2 to TRBJ1-5; D is perhaps TRBD1 (6 bases). Germline assignment: CDR1 SNHLY and CDR2 FYNNEI. The CDR3 totals 15 residues. V was trimmed by 5 bases and J by 3 bases, leaving 14 bases between them. CDR3 nucleotides: TGTGCCAGCAGTTTTGACAGGATAACCAATCAGCCCCAGCATTTT. Translating it yields CASSFDRITNQPQHF. The whole variable domain, remainder taken from reference TRBV2 and TRBJ1-5, is EPEVTQTPSHQVTQMGQEVILRCVPISNHLYFYWYRQILGQKVEFLVSFYNNEISEKSEIFDDQFSVERPDGSNFTLKIRSTKLEDSAMYFCASSFDRITNQPQHFGDGTRLSIL.